Reported below is one T cell receptor (beta chain). The target of this receptor is not known. No per-base quality is available; no much larger clone lies one base away. The library was prepared using the immunoSEQ multiplex PCR assay. Deep sequencing of rearranged TCR beta loci, alongside multiparametric flow cytometry, was used to profile T cell repertoires. The clones in this table, taken by TCRdb from immuneACCESS, are in-frame only. Not every clone is retained; where verified, under half of the shortfall comes from an unresolved V gene, and the cause of the rest is unknown. The sample table contains 70,000 or so clones; only one count was recorded for about nine tenths of them. Approximately 2.6% of the sample belongs to the ten largest clones. From the cysteine up to the phenylalanine, the CDR3 has a length of 19 residues. The CDR3 DNA has 57 bases and is translated from base 1. CDR1 and CDR2 are read off the germline V gene as SGHRS and YFSETQ. Compared with germline, V lacks 0 bases and J lacks 4 bases; bases without a gene match: 8.

The sample originates from a study of lymphopenia after photon versus proton radiotherapy (dated by TCRdb to the late 2010s). For the wider study: Photon and proton radiation therapy were compared by the study for their immunological effects in patients with gastrointestinal tumors who developed high-grade lymphopenia. The goal of the study was to describe how the two radiation modalities differ in their effects on the immune system. A cohort of some 22 patients with gastrointestinal tumors who received either photon or proton therapy and subsequently developed lymphopenia was included. Beyond this particular receptor, the publication reports: The survival association was examined only in patients who died, and the authors described better survival with proton therapy as a possibility, not as a demonstrated result. During treatment, patients who received proton therapy stayed relatively stable, whereas patients who received photon therapy lost naive T cells and TCR diversity and gained effector/memory populations. Once the lymphocyte count had reached its nadir, the repertoires of photon-treated patients showed oligoclonal expansion, particularly of CD8+ Temra cells, and this expansion drove the decline in diversity. Among patients across the cohort who died, overall survival time showed an inverse correlation with a larger post-nadir drop in TCR diversity.

This TCR derives from a woman in her 70s with pancreatic cancer. This chain joins TRBV5-1 to TRBJ2-1; 15 middle bases align to TRBD2. The source material was peripheral blood, sampled from a patient treated with photon-based radiotherapy. This receptor has the CDR3 CASSLDGLAGGRAYNEQFF. The DNA reads TGCGCCAGCAGCTTGGACGGACTAGCGGGAGGGAGGGCTTACAATGAGCAGTTCTTC.